This T cell receptor beta chain was observed in a study of CD8+ T cells in alopecia areata. Study findings and constraints: Among the top 100, expanded CD8+ clones were significantly decreased by tofacitinib, as was scalp clonality. With patients, TCR sharing proved less clear than in mice, a difference possibly related to HLA. Throughout tofacitinib, many expanded lesional clones continued to persist in scalp and blood.

With respect to this clone: Antigen unknown. The sample carries other DNA sequences with the same CDR3.

Treatment indicated: oral pan-JAK inhibitor, 5-10 mg twice daily. CD4+ and CD8+ T cells were sorted from PBMCs. Extracted from the samples, RNA was reverse transcribed into cDNA to serve as the sequencing template. Using immunoSEQ multiplex PCR, the repertoire was profiled, and TCRdb retains in-frame clones only, with some absent. Among hundreds of thousands of clones listed, about three fifths were seen once. Germline V lookup: CDR1 SQVTM, CDR2 ANQGSEA. The V gene lost 6 bases and the J gene lost 2 bases, with 10 bases spanning the gap. The CDR3 consists of 12 residues. The chain joins TRBV29-1 to TRBJ2-5; D is possibly TRBD1 (5 bases). The sequencing here drew on CD4+ T cells sorted from blood, taken at week 24, from a patient treated with tofacitinib. The receptor was isolated from a human donor with alopecia areata. This CDR3 is CSVGQNQETQYF. In nucleotides, the CDR3 is TGCAGCGTGGGGCAGAATCAAGAGACCCAGTACTTC.